The 12 T cell receptor beta chains below all came from one sample that was sequenced in a study of T cells after yellow fever vaccination. In TCRdb, the 5' RACE reads were re-called with MiXCR into one record per CDR3 protein. The sample has around 500,000 distinct CDR3 sequences; 20% to 25% are singletons. Sequencing was performed on PBMCs, taken approximately 22 days after the first yellow fever vaccination. The receptors were gathered from a man aged 18 to 29 who received the YFV17D yellow fever vaccine.

The rearrangement links TRBV7-2 to TRBJ2-1; a weak D match, TRBD2 (5 bases). Germline-derived CDR1 and CDR2 are SGHTA and FQGNSA. Trimming removed 6 bases from V and 8 bases from J, with 11 bases in between. The CDR3 is 12 residues long. CDR3 DNA: TGTGCCAGCAGATGGGCGGGCGATGAGCAGTTCTTC. Residues: CASRWAGDEQFF.

This clonotype was counted a few times. The J gene is TRBJ2-5, the V gene TRBV5-6, with a possible D match to TRBD1 (6 bases). Germline values: CDR1 SGHDT, CDR2 YYEEEE. The CDR3 is 13 residues long. V lost 5 bases and J lost 1, with 9 bases in between. The CDR3 sequence is CASSGQPQETQYF. The CDR3, as DNA: TGTGCCAGCAGTGGACAGCCCCAAGAGACCCAGTACTTC.

The CDR3 region has the DNA TGCAGTGCTAGAAGGGACGGGAACACTGAAGCTTTCTTT. This sequence encodes CSARRDGNTEAFF. J is TRBJ1-1 and V is TRBV20-1; D might be TRBD1 (5 bases). V was trimmed by 2 bases and J by 1 base, leaving 8 bases between them. The CDR3 length is 13 residues. Germline loops: CDR1 DFQATT, CDR2 SNEGSKA (reference sequence).

This sequence joins TRBV7-9 and TRBJ2-7, with D possibly matching TRBD2 (6 bases). This CDR3 region has 13 residues. The germline V and J ends were trimmed by 5 bases and 2 bases, with 10 bases remaining between them. Per germline, CDR1 SEHNR and CDR2 FQNEAQ (reference sequence). In nucleotides, the CDR3 is TGTGCCAGCAGCCGCGGGGCAACCTACGAGCAGTACGTC. This codes for CASSRGATYEQYV.

The table lists this clonotype with a few counts. This chain links TRBV29-1 with TRBJ2-5; TRBD2 is a possible D gene (6 bases). The germline V gene has CDR1 SQVTM and CDR2 ANQGSEA. V was cut by 2 bases and J by 1 base, with 14 bases left in between. This CDR3 is built from 15 residues. CDR3 sequence: CSVELNGGLQETQYF. The CDR3 bases are TGCAGCGTTGAACTGAATGGGGGACTCCAAGAGACCCAGTACTTC.

This clonotype was counted at least ten times. The chain recombines TRBV5-1 with TRBJ2-3, with TRBD2 as a possible D gene (5 bases). Between the trimmed V and J ends, which lost 4 bases and 2 bases, there was a span of 17 bases. There are 16 residues in the CDR3. The germline V gene has CDR1 SGHRS and CDR2 YFSETQ. The DNA for the CDR3 is TGCGCCAGCAGCCCTGGACTCCAATTGAACACAGATACGCAGTATTTT. It yields the protein CASSPGLQLNTDTQYF.

The CDR3 bases are TGCAGCGTTGTCCAGACACAACGCTCTGAAGCTTTCTTT. Translated: CSVVQTQRSEAFF. The chain has TRBV29-1 and TRBJ1-1; unclear D gene. Trimming stripped 4 bases from V and 6 bases from J, with 15 bases between. The CDR3 is 13 residues long. Per germline, CDR1 SQVTM and CDR2 ANQGSEA.

The sample holds a few counts of this clonotype. The chain employs TRBV5-1 and TRBJ2-7; a possible D gene is TRBD1 (6 bases). Germline CDR1 reads SGHRS; CDR2 reads YFSETQ. The length of the CDR3 is 12 residues. V lost 4 bases to trimming and J lost 3 bases, with 8 bases between them. This CDR3 is CASSGRGYEQYF. DNA of the CDR3: TGCGCCAGCAGCGGCAGGGGCTACGAGCAGTACTTC.

The chain links TRBV11-1 to TRBJ2-6; D possibly matches TRBD1 or TRBD2 (5 bases each). The germline V and J ends were trimmed by 4 bases and 0 bases, with 16 bases remaining between them. This CDR3 spans 18 amino acids. The V gene's germline CDR1 is SGHAT and CDR2 FQDESV (reference sequence). In nucleotides, the CDR3 is TGTGCCAGCAGCTCCCCTCTTGCAGGGAGCTCTGGGGCCAACGTCCTGACTTTC. This encodes CASSSPLAGSSGANVLTF. The full variable domain, its missing parts supplied by reference TRBV11-1 and TRBJ2-6, is EAEVAQSPRYKITEKSQAVAFWCDPISGHATLYWYRQILGQGPELLVQFQDESVVDDSQLPKDRFSAERLKGVDSTLKIQPAELGDSAMYLCASSSPLAGSSGANVLTFGAGSRLTVL.

V gene TRBV5-1 combines with J gene TRBJ1-2; tentative D call: TRBD1 (6 bases). CDR3 length: 13 amino acids. V was shortened by 0 bases and J by 5 bases, with 8 bases between the two germline ends. Per germline, CDR1 SGHRS and CDR2 YFSETQ. The DNA for the CDR3 is TGCGCCAGCAGCTTGGTGGACAGTTATGGCTACACCTTC. Translation gives CASSLVDSYGYTF.

This clonotype was observed a handful of times. The chain recombines TRBV20-1 with TRBJ2-7; 9 bases are a match to TRBD2. Germline V gene sequence: CDR1 DFQATT, CDR2 SNEGSKA (reference sequence). CDR3 length: 13 amino acids. Losses at the gene ends were 4 bases for V and 0 bases for J; bases not matched to a gene: 1. As DNA, the CDR3 is TGCAGTGCTACTAGCGGGGACTCCTACGAGCAGTACTTC. It translates to CSATSGDSYEQYF.

The chain carries TRBV5-1 and TRBJ2-1; 10 bases align to TRBD1. Germline V gene lookup returns CDR1 SGHRS and CDR2 YFSETQ. The trim removed 4 bases at V and 3 bases at J, leaving 4 bases unmatched. This CDR3 is 15 amino acids long. The CDR3 nucleotides read TGCGCCAGCAGCGCCCGGGACAGGGGCTACAATGAGCAGTTCTTC. Protein sequence: CASSARDRGYNEQFF.